This T cell receptor (beta chain) originates from a study of long-term antiretroviral therapy in people with HIV. Study results and limitations: Older ART regimens were possibly in use when the blood was collected between 2004 and 2017. Clones showing expansion before ART dominated the repertoire at all time points. Post-treatment diversity went higher with ART but stayed below transplant donor controls.

A remark on this clone: Its antigen is not identified.

It was version v3.0 of the immunoSEQ assay that was run at survey level. Profiling relied on immunoSEQ multiplex PCR, and the TCRdb table lists in-frame clones only, not all of them. The table lists roughly 50,000 clones, about 81% of them singletons. The germline gives CDR1 SGHTA, CDR2 FQGTGA. The V end was cut by 8 bases, the J end by 6 bases, with 15 bases between. The CDR3 has 13 amino acids. Treated in the United States were all of the participants with HIV. This clonotype originated in a young woman with HIV. This rearrangement joins TRBV7-3 to TRBJ2-3; no clear D gene. This specimen consisted of unsorted PBMCs, obtained 0.8 years after starting antiretroviral therapy. CDR3 loop: CASGTTLGDTQYF. DNA of the CDR3: TGTGCCAGCGGTACTACCTTAGGTGATACGCAGTATTTT.